The source of this T cell receptor (beta chain) is a study of T cells in Graves' hyperthyroidism and ophthalmopathy. Notes on the study in general: Ophthalmopathy was distinguished from stable hyperthyroidism by 13 V-J signatures.

In this sample, this clonotype turned up many times. Its antigen is currently unknown. V shed 3 bases, J shed 1 base, and the junction held 9 bases outside the gene matches. Germline CDR1 and CDR2: SGHRS and YFSETQ. This CDR3 comprises 17 residues. Researchers took RNA transcripts and amplified the TCR beta CDR3 regions from them. HTBI primers were used for first-round RT-PCR of the TCR CDR3. TCRdb reprocessed the multiplex PCR reads with MiXCR, giving one entry per CDR3 protein. The profile shows 350,000 to 400,000 distinct CDR3 sequences, over 15% of them singletons. This chain connects TRBV5-1 to TRBJ1-1; 10 bases match TRBD1. The source of this sequence is a woman aged 18-35 years with Graves' hyperthyroidism. The sequenced sample was blood. CDR3 protein: CASSWRGQGDRNTEAFF. CDR3 coding DNA: TGCGCCAGCAGCTGGCGCGGACAGGGGGATCGGAACACTGAAGCTTTCTTT.